The clone carrying this TCR beta chain was observed a few times. The antigen is not known. The whole isolated RNA underwent reverse transcription, so sequencing captured expressed TCRB transcripts. TCRdb's copy holds only in-frame clones and misses some; the assay was immunoSEQ multiplex PCR. The table records just over 600,000 clones, roughly a sixth of them present only once. V gave up 6 bases and J gave up 2 bases, with 11 bases separating them. Germline assignment: CDR1 MDHEN and CDR2 SYDVKM. The CDR3 is 15 amino acids. The data belong to a study of beta chain features in type 1 diabetes. Study-level results: VDJ junctions from patients with type 1 diabetes contained fewer insertions and more deletions.

The rearrangement links TRBV28 to TRBJ2-6, with TRBD1 as a possible D gene (6 bases). What was sequenced was naive CD4+ T cells from blood. The clonotype was recovered from a man aged 18 to 35 in good health. CDR3 in amino acids: CASRSNRAGANVLTF. CDR3 sequence (DNA): TGTGCCAGCAGAAGCAACAGGGCTGGGGCCAACGTCCTGACTTTC.